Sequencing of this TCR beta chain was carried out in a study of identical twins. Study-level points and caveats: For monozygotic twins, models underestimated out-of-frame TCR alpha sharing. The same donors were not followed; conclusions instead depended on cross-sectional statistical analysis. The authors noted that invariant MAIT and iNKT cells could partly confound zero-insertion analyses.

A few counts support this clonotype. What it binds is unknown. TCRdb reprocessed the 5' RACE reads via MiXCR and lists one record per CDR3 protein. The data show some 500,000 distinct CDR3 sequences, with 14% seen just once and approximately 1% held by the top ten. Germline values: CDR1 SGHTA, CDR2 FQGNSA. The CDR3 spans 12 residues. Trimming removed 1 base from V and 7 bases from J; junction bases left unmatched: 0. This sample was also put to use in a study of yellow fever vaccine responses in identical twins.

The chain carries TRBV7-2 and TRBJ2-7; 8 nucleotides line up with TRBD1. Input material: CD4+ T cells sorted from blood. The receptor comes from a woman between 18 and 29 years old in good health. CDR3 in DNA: TGTGCCAGCAGCTTAGGGACAGGGGAGCAGTACTTC. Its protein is CASSLGTGEQYF.